The entry below describes one T cell receptor beta chain. CDR3 size: 12 residues. Germline V gives CDR1 MNHEY, CDR2 SVGAGI. Trimming removed 7 bases from V and 0 bases from J, with 4 bases in between. The data stem from a study of T cell changes during pregnancy in multiple sclerosis. This table comes from immunoSEQ multiplex PCR, and its TCRdb copy is limited to in-frame clones, with some not included. The table records tens of thousands of clones, about 91% of them present only once. The sample was peripheral blood, taken after pregnancy. The chain is built from TRBV6-5 and TRBJ1-3; D remains ambiguous. This sequence originates from a female donor with multiple sclerosis, enrolled in a pregnancy study. The CDR3 DNA reads TGTGCCAGCACTTCCTCTGGAAACACCATATATTTT. As protein: CASTSSGNTIYF.